This TCR beta chain was observed in a study of identical twins. This clonotype was seen a handful of times. TCRdb re-called the 5' RACE reads through MiXCR, storing one row per CDR3 protein. The sample yields approximately 210,000 distinct CDR3 sequences, around 10% seen once. The CDR3 loop spans 13 amino acids. CDR1 SGHRS and CDR2 YFSETQ come from the germline V gene. V was trimmed by 4 bases and J by 8 bases, leaving 10 bases between them. The sequenced sample consisted of memory (CD45RO+) T cells sorted from blood. This chain uses TRBV5-1 with TRBJ1-6; maybe TRBD1 (5 bases). The clonotype originates from a woman between 18 and 29 years old in good health. The CDR3 sequence is CASSDSEDSPLHF. The CDR3 DNA is TGCGCCAGCAGCGACAGTGAAGATTCACCCCTCCACTTT.